This passage covers 3 T cell receptor beta chains from one sample sequenced in a study of cytotoxic CD8 clonotypes in ibrutinib-treated CLL. This table comes from immunoSEQ multiplex PCR, and its TCRdb copy is limited to in-frame clones, with some not included. The sample yields hundreds of thousands of clones, 60% to 75% seen once. The sample here was PBMCs, taken after 24 months of ibrutinib treatment. These TCRs come from a human donor with chronic lymphocytic leukemia.

This chain joins TRBV29-1 and TRBJ2-7, with 12 bases aligning to TRBD2. The J segment lost 4 bases and the V segment lost 3 bases, leaving 4 bases of the junction unmatched. Germline CDR1 and CDR2: SQVTM and ANQGSEA. The CDR3 runs 14 residues. The CDR3 loop reads CSVDGLAGNYEQYF. DNA of the CDR3: TGCAGCGTTGATGGACTAGCGGGAAATTACGAGCAGTACTTC.

This chain connects TRBV2 to TRBJ2-7; the match to TRBD1 covers 9 bases. Germline V gene data show CDR1 as SNHLY and CDR2 as FYNNEI. V was clipped by 6 bases and J by 3 bases; unmatched bases: 9. This CDR3 comprises 15 residues. In nucleotides, the CDR3 is TGTGCCAGCAGAGAGGGACAGGGCTGGGTCTACGAGCAGTACTTC. Residues: CASREGQGWVYEQYF.

V gene TRBV2 combines with J gene TRBJ2-2; 13 nucleotides align to TRBD2. This CDR3 has 17 residues. CDR1 is SNHLY, CDR2 FYNNEI, per germline. V gave up 6 bases and J gave up 5 bases; unmatched junction bases: 9. Here the CDR3 reads CASSRGLAGVETGELFF. CDR3 nucleotides: TGTGCCAGCAGCCGAGGACTAGCGGGAGTCGAAACCGGGGAGCTGTTTTTT.